The clone carrying this T cell receptor beta chain was counted ten times or more. Time point noted: longitudinal time-point 3. These data are taken from a study of neurological immune-mediated disorders. TCRdb recomputed calls from the 5' RACE reads with MiXCR, one row per CDR3 protein. Of more than 75,000 distinct CDR3 sequences listed, about 4.5% are singletons. Sequencing used PBMCs. The receptor was isolated from an older woman with multiple sclerosis.

CDR3 DNA sequence: TGCAGTGCTCTGTATGGCGGGGTCCTTGTGACCCAGTACTTC. It yields the protein CSALYGGVLVTQYF. The chain uses TRBV20-1 and TRBJ2-5, with a possible D match to TRBD2 (6 bases). Germline CDR1 DFQATT, CDR2 SNEGSKA (reference sequence). The CDR3 sequence is 14 residues long. The ends were cut back, 5 bases at V and 7 bases at J, with 20 bases in the middle.